This T cell receptor beta chain is drawn from a study of human T cells and chemical hapten exposure. Study-level information: Patients, predominantly female, presented with alopecia areata, totalis or universalis. Overall study results and limits: Unchanged with DPC sensitization were TCRs above 1 in 1000 frequency.

As to time point: patch test 2, 6 weeks after DPC sensitization. Treatment here: therapeutic diphenylcyclopropenone sensitization with weekly scalp DPC. Researchers extracted total RNA from unfractionated whole blood. TCRdb used MiXCR to reprocess the RACE reads, holding one entry per CDR3 protein. The sample includes tens of thousands of distinct CDR3 sequences, about 9.6% of them seen just once. This CDR3 contains 14 residues. V shed 2 bases, J shed 4 bases, and the junction held 6 bases outside the gene matches. Germline values: CDR1 DFQATT, CDR2 SNEGSKA (reference sequence). With regard to this clonotype: Its specificity is unknown.

V usage is TRBV20-1 and J usage is TRBJ1-1, with 8 bases matching TRBD1. The origin of this receptor is a woman in her 30s with alopecia areata. Some clones in this sample may be carry-over from other donors' samples. The sequenced sample was whole blood, obtained in connection with sensitization to the hapten diphenylcyclopropenone (DPC). CDR3: CSARQGAASTEAFF. CDR3 coding DNA: TGCAGTGCTAGACAGGGGGCGGCGTCCACTGAAGCTTTCTTT.